This T cell receptor beta chain was sequenced for a study of siplizumab effects on memory and regulatory T cells. Notes on the study in general: There was no confirmation of the suppressive function of proliferating Tregs from siplizumab cultures.

Concerning this clone itself: Its antigen is currently unknown.

The CDR3 has 15 amino acids. Trimming removed 4 bases at V and 2 bases at J, with 16 bases between. The germline V gene encodes CDR1 SGHNT and CDR2 YYREEE (reference sequence). Coculturing was carried out on the mixed lymphocyte reaction cells. It lasted more than 5 days and was done at 37°C. This table comes from immunoSEQ multiplex PCR, and its TCRdb copy is limited to in-frame clones, with some not included. The table lists approximately 13,000 clones, around 40% of them singletons. The sequence derives from a human donor in good health; the cells came from an allogeneic mixed lymphocyte reaction. Sequenced input: CFSE-low (dividing) CD8+ T cells sorted from an allogeneic mixed lymphocyte reaction. The chain employs TRBV5-4 and TRBJ2-7, with unresolved D. The chain's CDR3 is CASSQDNSPTYEQYF. CDR3 in DNA: TGTGCCAGCAGCCAAGATAATAGCCCTACCTACGAGCAGTACTTC.